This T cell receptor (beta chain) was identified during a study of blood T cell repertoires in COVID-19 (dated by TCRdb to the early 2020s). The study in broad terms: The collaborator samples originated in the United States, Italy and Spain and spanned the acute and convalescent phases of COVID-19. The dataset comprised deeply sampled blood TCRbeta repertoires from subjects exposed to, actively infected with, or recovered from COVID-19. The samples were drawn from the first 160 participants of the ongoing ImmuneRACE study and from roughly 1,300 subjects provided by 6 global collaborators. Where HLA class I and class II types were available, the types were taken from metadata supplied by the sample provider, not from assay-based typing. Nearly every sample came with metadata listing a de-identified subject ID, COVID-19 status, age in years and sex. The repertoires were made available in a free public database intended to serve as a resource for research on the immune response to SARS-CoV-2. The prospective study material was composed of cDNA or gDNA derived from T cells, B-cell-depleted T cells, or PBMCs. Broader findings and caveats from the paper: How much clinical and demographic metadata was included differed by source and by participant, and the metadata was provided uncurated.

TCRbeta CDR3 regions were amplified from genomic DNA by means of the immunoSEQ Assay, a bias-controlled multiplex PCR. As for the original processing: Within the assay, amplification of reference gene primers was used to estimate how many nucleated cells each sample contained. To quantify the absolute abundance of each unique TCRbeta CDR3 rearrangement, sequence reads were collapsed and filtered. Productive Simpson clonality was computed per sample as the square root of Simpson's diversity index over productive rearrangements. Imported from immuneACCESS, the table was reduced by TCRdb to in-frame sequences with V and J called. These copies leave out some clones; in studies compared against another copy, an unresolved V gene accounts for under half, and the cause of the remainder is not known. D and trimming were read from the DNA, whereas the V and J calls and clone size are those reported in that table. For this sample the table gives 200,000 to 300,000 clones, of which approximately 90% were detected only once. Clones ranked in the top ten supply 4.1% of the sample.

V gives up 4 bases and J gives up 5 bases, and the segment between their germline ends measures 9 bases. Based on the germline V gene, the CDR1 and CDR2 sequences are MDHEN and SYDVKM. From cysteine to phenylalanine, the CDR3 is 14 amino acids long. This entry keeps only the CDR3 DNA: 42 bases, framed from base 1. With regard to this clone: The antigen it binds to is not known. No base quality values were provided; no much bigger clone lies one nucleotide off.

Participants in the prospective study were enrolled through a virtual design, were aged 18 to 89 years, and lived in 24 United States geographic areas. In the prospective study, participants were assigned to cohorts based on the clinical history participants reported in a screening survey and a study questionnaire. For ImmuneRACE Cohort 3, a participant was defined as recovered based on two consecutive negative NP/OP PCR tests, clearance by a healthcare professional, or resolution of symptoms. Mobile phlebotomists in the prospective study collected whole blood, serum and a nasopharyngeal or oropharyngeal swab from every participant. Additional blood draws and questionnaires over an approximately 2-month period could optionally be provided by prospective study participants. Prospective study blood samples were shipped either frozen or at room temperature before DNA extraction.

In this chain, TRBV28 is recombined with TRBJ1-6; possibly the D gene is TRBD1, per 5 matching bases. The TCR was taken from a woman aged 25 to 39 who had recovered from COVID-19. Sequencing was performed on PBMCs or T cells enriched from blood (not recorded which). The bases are TGTGCCAGCAGTTGGGGCCGTAATAATTCACCCCTCCACTTT. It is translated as CASSWGRNNSPLHF.